These 26 T cell receptor beta chains share one sample of origin, sequenced in a study of CD8 T cells in Susac syndrome. RNA amounts of about 0.5 to 1 ug underwent reverse transcription with random hexamers. TCRdb processed the immunoSEQ multiplex PCR reads anew with MiXCR; each CDR3 protein has one entry. The data show 75,000 to 100,000 distinct CDR3 sequences, about 93% seen once. Sequenced sample: CD8+ T cells from PBMCs. The receptors shown here come from a human donor with Susac syndrome.

This rearrangement joins TRBV27 to TRBJ2-7; 7 bases are a match to TRBD2. The CDR3 has 15 residues. The V gene's germline CDR1 is MNHEY and CDR2 SMNVEV (reference sequence). Unmatched junction bases numbered 11, after V lost 5 bases and J lost 4 bases. The CDR3 is CASSATGGRPYEQYF. DNA for the CDR3: TGTGCCAGCAGTGCCACGGGCGGGAGACCTTACGAGCAGTACTTC.

The gene calls are TRBV29-1 and TRBJ2-2; 7 nucleotides line up with TRBD1. CDR1 and CDR2 (germline): SQVTM, ANQGSEA. CDR3 length: 12 amino acids. Germline trimming cut 6 bases from V and 6 bases from J; bases unmatched to any gene: 4. For the CDR3, the DNA is TGCAGCGTCGGGACAGCAGCCGGGGAGCTGTTTTTT. Translation: CSVGTAAGELFF.

This clonotype was seen only once. The genes are TRBV7-9 and TRBJ1-4; D uncertain. V was pared by 1 base and J by 6 bases, with 9 bases between. Per the germline V gene, CDR1 is SEHNR and CDR2 is FQNEAQ (reference sequence). The CDR3 is 14 amino acids. The CDR3: CASSLVSTDEKLFF. Written as DNA, the CDR3 is TGTGCCAGCAGCTTAGTGTCGACGGATGAAAAACTGTTTTTT.

The chain has TRBV29-1 and TRBJ2-3; 7 bases match TRBD2. With 8 bases clipped from V and 5 bases from J, the junction kept 13 bases outside the gene matches. Per the germline V gene, CDR1 is SQVTM and CDR2 is ANQGSEA. The CDR3 is 14 amino acids. CDR3 coding DNA: TGCAGCTCTGTGGGAACTAGCGCCGGAGATACGCAGTATTTT. Protein sequence: CSSVGTSAGDTQYF.

This chain joins TRBV23-1 and TRBJ2-5, with 7 bases aligning to TRBD2. TRBV23-1 is annotated as an ORF whose role is uncertain. V lost 7 bases and J lost 1; bases outside the gene matches: 9. This CDR3 has 15 amino acids. The CDR3 spells CASTILAELQETQYF. Written as DNA, the CDR3 is TGCGCCAGCACCATTCTAGCGGAGCTCCAAGAGACCCAGTACTTC.

The rearrangement links TRBV12-3 or TRBV12-4 to TRBJ2-7, with D perhaps being TRBD1 or TRBD2 (6 bases each). The CDR3 extends over 16 amino acids. The V gene lost 3 bases and the J gene lost 2 bases, with 17 bases spanning the gap. The CDR3 loop is CASSFVGGLGPYEQYF. CDR3 bases: TGTGCCAGCAGTTTTGTGGGGGGCCTAGGTCCCTACGAGCAGTACTTC.

The chain joins TRBV28 to TRBJ2-5, with TRBD2 matching 11 bases. The CDR3 is 15 amino acids. The J segment lost 5 bases and the V segment lost 5 bases, leaving 7 bases of the junction unmatched. Germline lookup yields CDR1 MDHEN and CDR2 SYDVKM. CDR3 sequence reads: CASSPTLAGVETQYF. CDR3 bases: TGTGCCAGCAGTCCGACACTAGCGGGAGTTGAGACCCAGTACTTC.

CDR3: CASSIPDLFDGYTF. In DNA form, the CDR3 reads TGTGCCAGCAGCATACCGGACCTGTTTGACGGCTACACCTTC. The chain carries TRBV13 and TRBJ1-2; D is ambiguous. The germline V gene has CDR1 PRHDT and CDR2 FYEKMQ (reference sequence). This CDR3 is 14 amino acids long. Trimming removed 5 bases from V and 8 bases from J, with 18 bases in between.

In its sample, this clonotype was seen once. V usage is TRBV24-1 and J usage is TRBJ2-5; D ambiguous. Germline V gives CDR1 KGHDR, CDR2 SFDVKD. With 2 bases removed from V and 4 bases from J, the gap between germline ends came to 25 bases. This CDR3 is built from 19 residues. The CDR3 sequence: CATSDWPRSKGNGTETQYF. In DNA form, the CDR3 reads TGTGCCACCAGTGATTGGCCAAGGTCGAAAGGAAATGGTACAGAGACCCAGTACTTC.

CDR3 amino acids: CASRAFGGTEAFF. The CDR3 region has the DNA TGTGCCAGCAGGGCGTTTGGGGGGACTGAAGCTTTCTTT. The chain carries TRBV2 and TRBJ1-1, with D maybe TRBD1 (5 bases). Trimming took 6 bases from V and 5 from J, leaving 13 bases between them. There are 13 residues in the CDR3. Per germline, CDR1 SNHLY and CDR2 FYNNEI.

V and J are TRBV30 and TRBJ1-5; 12 nucleotides agree with TRBD1. The CDR3 has 15 amino acids. The J segment lost 7 bases and the V segment lost 5 bases, leaving 9 bases of the junction unmatched. Germline values: CDR1 GTSNPN, CDR2 SVGIG (reference sequence). For the CDR3, the DNA is TGTGCCTGGGGGGCCGGGACAGGGGGCGGCCAGCCCCAGCATTTT. This gives the protein CAWGAGTGGGQPQHF.

The J gene is TRBJ2-7, the V gene TRBV5-4, with 10 nucleotides matching TRBD2. Germline lookup yields CDR1 SGHNT and CDR2 YYREEE (reference sequence). The CDR3 runs 14 residues. With V trimmed by 4 bases and J by 3 bases, 4 bases remained unmatched. CDR3 bases: TGTGCCAGCAGCAGTGCTAGCGGGGGCTACGAGCAGTACTTC. This gives the protein CASSSASGGYEQYF.

This clonotype appeared a single time. This chain joins TRBV29-1 and TRBJ2-3; D possibly corresponds to TRBD2 (6 bases). CDR3 length equals 14 residues. The germline V and J ends were trimmed by 7 bases and 3 bases, with 17 bases remaining between them. Germline CDR1 is SQVTM and CDR2 is ANQGSEA. The CDR3 reads CSADTTEGTDTQYF. DNA for the CDR3: TGCAGCGCTGACACCACGGAGGGTACAGATACGCAGTATTTT.

The V call is TRBV12-3 or TRBV12-4, the J call TRBJ2-5; either TRBD1 or TRBD2 may supply D (7 bases each). Deletions cut 2 bases from V and 5 bases from J, with 18 bases between. The CDR3 length is 16 residues. CDR3 loop: CASSLTPQGRAETQYF. The CDR3 bases are TGTGCCAGCAGTTTAACGCCACAGGGGAGGGCTGAGACCCAGTACTTC.

This clonotype is a singleton in its sample. The chain links TRBV27 to TRBJ2-1; D gene uncertain. The V end was cut by 2 bases, the J end by 8 bases, with 10 bases between. Germline V gene data show CDR1 as MNHEY and CDR2 as SMNVEV (reference sequence). This CDR3 has 13 residues. CDR3 region: CASSLVSDDEQFF. The CDR3 nucleotides read TGTGCCAGCAGTTTAGTTTCGGACGATGAGCAGTTCTTC.

The genes are TRBV7-3 and TRBJ2-3, with 8 bases identical to TRBD2. Germline loops: CDR1 SGHTA, CDR2 FQGTGA. The CDR3 extends over 15 amino acids. V was clipped by 0 bases and J by 4 bases; unmatched bases: 3. The CDR3 reads CASSLTSGRADTQYF. CDR3 nucleotides: TGTGCCAGCAGCTTAACCAGCGGGAGAGCAGATACGCAGTATTTT. Complete variable domain (other parts from reference TRBV7-3 and TRBJ2-3): GAGVSQTPSNKVTEKGKYVELRCDPISGHTALYWYRQSLGQGPEFLIYFQGTGAADDSGLPNDRFFAVRPEGSVSTLKIQRTERGDSAVYLCASSLTSGRADTQYFGPGTRLTVL.

The CDR3 DNA reads as TGTGCCAGTAGTATCGCACAGTTACTACAGAACACTGAAGCTTTCTTT. It is translated as CASSIAQLLQNTEAFF. The chain has TRBV19 and TRBJ1-1; D uncertain. There are 16 residues in the CDR3. Germline-derived CDR1 and CDR2 are LNHDA and SQIVND (reference sequence). V was shortened by 3 bases and J by 1 base, with 15 bases between the two germline ends.

The J gene is TRBJ1-2, the V gene TRBV14, with 8 bases aligning to TRBD1. Germline V CDR1 and CDR2: SGHDN, FVKESK. The CDR3 extends over 13 amino acids. V shed 4 bases and J 8 bases; nucleotides not matched to a gene: 6. CDR3 DNA sequence: TGTGCCAGCAGCCTAGGACAGGGTGACGGCTACACCTTC. Its protein product is CASSLGQGDGYTF.

J is TRBJ1-5 and V is TRBV19; D unclear. V lost 3 bases and J 6 bases, leaving 12 bases between the germline ends. Germline V gene lookup returns CDR1 LNHDA and CDR2 SQIVND (reference sequence). The CDR3 covers 14 residues. The CDR3 bases are TGTGCCAGTAGTATGAAGGGTTCCGGTCAGCCCCAGCATTTT. Amino acid sequence: CASSMKGSGQPQHF.

CDR3 DNA sequence: TGTGCCTGGAGCTTTCTAGCGGGAGACTACAATGAGCAGTTCTTC. It codes for CAWSFLAGDYNEQFF. The rearrangement uses TRBV30 and TRBJ2-1, with 10 bases identical to TRBD2. This CDR3 contains 15 residues. Germline lookup yields CDR1 GTSNPN and CDR2 SVGIG (reference sequence). V shed 3 bases and J 3 bases; nucleotides not matched to a gene: 5.

The V gene is TRBV7-8, the J gene TRBJ2-1, with D possibly matching TRBD2 (5 bases). V lost 5 bases and J 0 bases, leaving 14 bases between the germline ends. Germline V gene lookup returns CDR1 SGHVS and CDR2 FQNEAQ. The CDR3 runs to 16 residues. CDR3 in DNA: TGTGCCAGCAGCCACGCGGGCCAACGCTCCTACAATGAGCAGTTCTTC. It is translated as CASSHAGQRSYNEQFF.

CDR3 sequence reads: CASNGGRQETQYF. CDR3 nucleotide sequence: TGTGCCAGCAACGGAGGAAGACAAGAGACCCAGTACTTC. The J gene is TRBJ2-5, the V gene TRBV12-3 or TRBV12-4, with D possibly being TRBD2 (5 bases). Trimming took off 7 bases at V and 2 bases at J, with 11 bases between the two ends. The CDR3 is made up of 13 amino acids.

Written as DNA, the CDR3 is TGCAGCGTTGAAACTACTAGCACAGATACGCAGTATTTT. The encoded protein is CSVETTSTDTQYF. The chain carries TRBV29-1 and TRBJ2-3; D unresolved. Germline CDR1 SQVTM, CDR2 ANQGSEA. V was pared by 2 bases and J by 0 bases, with 6 bases between. CDR3 length: 13 amino acids.

V is TRBV7-3 and J is TRBJ2-1, with 8 bases aligning to TRBD2. Unmatched junction bases numbered 9, after V lost 5 bases and J lost 0 bases. CDR1 and CDR2 from the germline V gene are SGHTA and FQGTGA. The CDR3 covers 17 residues. The CDR3 bases are TGTGCCAGCAGCCCTCTGGGGGCGGGAGGCTCCTACAATGAGCAGTTCTTC. Translation: CASSPLGAGGSYNEQFF.

V usage is TRBV5-4 and J usage is TRBJ2-7, with D tentatively TRBD2 (5 bases). This CDR3 is 15 amino acids long. CDR1 and CDR2 from the germline V gene are SGHNT and YYREEE (reference sequence). Trimming cost V 0 bases and J 3 bases, with 13 bases left between them. CDR3 region: CASSLGRDSYYEQYF. CDR3 bases: TGTGCCAGCAGCTTGGGCCGGGATTCGTACTACGAGCAGTACTTC.

The chain links TRBV3-1 to TRBJ2-7; a weak D match, TRBD2 (5 bases). The CDR3 length is 12 residues. Germline CDR1 is LGHDT and CDR2 is YNNKEL (reference sequence). V lost 3 bases to trimming and J lost 3 bases, with 6 bases between them. The CDR3: CASSQRDYEQYF. For the CDR3, the DNA is TGTGCCAGCAGCCAGAGGGACTACGAGCAGTACTTC.